The subject of this entry is one T cell receptor beta chain. Its antigen remains unidentified. This record belongs to a study of cytomegalovirus exposure and HLA in healthy donors. V shed 3 bases and J shed 9 bases, with 14 bases lying between them. The CDR3 contains 13 residues. The germline V gene has CDR1 LNHDA and CDR2 SQIVND (reference sequence). PCR involved 60 Vbeta and 13 Jbeta primers. In the source study's methods: The authors later counted tens of millions of unique TCR beta chains, 9 million to 12 million of them shared. Sequencing was performed with immunoSEQ multiplex PCR; in TCRdb, only in-frame clones are kept and a portion is missing. From that table come the V and J calls and clone size; the DNA was used to work out D and trimming. The sample includes roughly 33,000 clones. Overall study results and limits: Reportedly, diagnosis of cytomegalovirus status by the classifier showed high specificity and sensitivity.

This rearrangement joins TRBV19 to TRBJ1-1; D possibly corresponds to TRBD1 (5 bases). The specimen sequenced was PBMCs. The origin of this receptor is a woman between 40 and 55 years old in good health and CMV-seropositive. The DNA of the CDR3 is TGTGCCAGTAGTATCCAGCAGGGCGGCAAAGCTTTCTTT. It yields the protein CASSIQQGGKAFF.